This TCR beta chain was sequenced in a study of blood T cell repertoires in COVID-19. Whole-study context: Material from acute and convalescent COVID-19 was sourced from the United States, Italy and Spain.

This CDR3 is built from 19 residues. The germline V gene encodes CDR1 LGHDT and CDR2 YNNKEL (reference sequence). V shed 4 bases, J shed 7 bases, and the junction held 19 bases outside the gene matches. Original processing notes: Amplification with reference gene primers provided the estimates of nucleated cell counts. TCRdb's copy holds only in-frame clones and misses some; the assay was immunoSEQ multiplex PCR. The V and J calls and the clone size are those of that table, but D and trimming were determined from the DNA. The sample contains some 170,000 clones, roughly three quarters of which appear only once.

The specimen sequenced was peripheral blood. This clonotype originated in a woman aged 45 to 65 with active or convalescent COVID-19. The chain is built from TRBV3-1 (or the pseudogene TRBV3-2) and TRBJ2-1; 10 bases line up with TRBD2. In DNA form, the CDR3 reads TGTGCCAGCAGCCCCCTCGGACGGGTGTCCAGCGGGAGGGCAAATGAGCAGTTCTTC. It translates to CASSPLGRVSSGRANEQFF.